The entry that follows covers one T cell receptor beta chain sequence. Its antigen is still unknown. No much larger clonotype is one base removed from it; base qualities were not supplied. These data are taken from a study of long-term antiretroviral therapy in people with HIV (dated by TCRdb to 2022 to 2024). For the wider study: The earliest samples were collected about a decade before the 2015 WHO recommendation for immediate ART, when ART was typically delayed until CD4 counts fell. A retrospective serial study tested whether changes in peripheral blood TRB repertoire composition and diversity were associated with ART initiation and durable HIV suppression. The cohort contributed about 180 cryopreserved PBMC samples from a few dozen adults with confirmed HIV infection, collected serially over a mean of 6 years (range 1-12). Of the approximately 30 participants with HIV, some 12 were female. No cross-contamination during QIAcube processing turned up in test extractions that ran a monoclonal T-cell line alongside some 34 polyclonal samples. Beyond this particular receptor, the publication reports: CDR3 length ranges in HIV repertoires were narrower than in controls, and network structure suggested an antigen-experienced repertoire with only a slight naive shift after ART. Because cell numbers in pre-ART samples were limited, unsorted PBMC were profiled instead of sorted CD4+ and CD8+ T cells. Since PBMC availability was limited, sequencing covered only the TCR beta chain, with no alpha chain pairing. A significant increase in TRB diversity was found to be associated with ART initiation, although TRB diversity was observed to remain significantly below that of transplant donor controls even after long-term ART. Expanded TRB clones identified before ART initiation dominated the repertoire at all time points, although this dominance fluctuated and declined in many PLHIV after ART. No data were available on ART adherence, viral resistance or therapy changes, limiting inferences about post-ART repertoire changes. The samples span the years 2004 to 2017, and the ART regimens used at that time may not be as effective as current regimens.

Its CDR3 holds 13 amino acids, cysteine through phenylalanine. CDR3 DNA is the only sequence kept; it has 39 bases, read in frame from the first base. The germline V gene (reference sequence) sets CDR1 to SGHNT and CDR2 to YYREEE. V is shortened by 4 bases, J by 6 bases, and the region joining them spans 13 bases. The immunoSEQ hsTCRB v3.0 assay was used at survey level resolution to sequence the TRB variable region. A depth of roughly 35,000-55,000 T-cell genomes per sample was targeted for TRB sequencing. TRB libraries were pooled and sequenced on an Illumina MiSeq using a v3 150-cycle kit. Turning to the authors' computational methods: Repertoire analysis ran in R within a reproducible Nextflow workflow covering QC, data transformation and analysis. LymphoSeq2, an R package for AIRR-Seq data exploration, was used to implement custom analyses. Several samples that produced fewer than 5000 total TRB sequences were removed, so approximately 170 HIV repertoires were analyzed. Among the 180 to 200 HIV repertoires that were kept, 59 were collected before ART initiation and more than 120 were collected after ART initiation. Repertoires were downsampled to 5000 TRB nucleotide sequences, and summary statistics were averaged over 100 downsampling iterations. TRB sequences were retained for analysis only if CDR3 regions of at least seven amino acids were present. Two measures captured diversity: a Shannon entropy-derived clonality score and the Gini coefficient. In the repertoire networks, any two of the top 5000 CDR3 amino acid sequences were connected whenever the two sequences differed by an edit distance of one. Antigen specificity groups and MHC restriction were predicted for TRB CDR3 amino acid sequences with GLIPH2. To flag known CMV, EBV, HIV or tissue antigen associations, CDR3 amino acid sequences were matched against VDJdb and McPAS-TCR. Pre-ART, post-ART and control groups were compared with Wilcoxon signed-rank tests and Holm-Bonferroni correction. Not all clones reach the TCRdb copy of this immuneACCESS table, which keeps in-frame sequences only. Checked studies attribute under half of the gap to unresolved V genes and leave the rest unexplained. The V and J calls and the clone size are those of that table, but D and trimming were determined from the DNA. The sample table holds about 25,000 clones, of which roughly three quarters were seen once. Approximately 4.9% of the sample lies in the top ten.

Participants were included only if at least one PBMC sample before ART initiation and at least two post-ART samples were available. All participants with HIV were treated in the United States of America. Before DNA extraction, cryopreserved samples containing about 0.9-10 million PBMC were thawed and washed. At the time of the earliest PBMC sample for each participant with HIV, ages ranged from about 20 to 54 years. PBMC samples were contributed by each participant from 1-4 timepoints before ART initiation and 2-8 timepoints after ART initiation, with a median of 7 samples. For every participant, serial HIV viral load, CD4+ T-cell count, ART history and demographic data were obtained. Using a Qiagen kit on a QIAcube, genomic DNA was extracted from unsorted PBMC, with samples processed in batches of 12.

The origin of this receptor is a woman aged 40 to 50 with HIV. The chain is encoded by TRBV5-4 joined to TRBJ1-2; the best D guess is TRBD1, with 5 bases matching. Sequenced here: unsorted PBMCs, sampled 0.5 years after starting antiretroviral therapy. This receptor carries the CDR3 CASSPPTVDGYTF. The DNA is as follows: TGTGCCAGCAGCCCACCGACAGTTGATGGCTACACCTTC.